The clone carrying this TCR beta chain was seen only a few times. Its target is unknown. J gave up 2 bases and V 7 bases, and 3 bases lay outside the gene matches. This CDR3 has 14 residues. The germline V gene encodes CDR1 LNHDA and CDR2 SQIVND (reference sequence). The data stem from a study of cytomegalovirus exposure and HLA in healthy donors. General observations from the study: More clonal expansion characterized HLA-associated TCR beta chains than equally common others in a later analysis. The authors later found TCR association rates varying by HLA locus, with DRB1 most and HLA-C fewest. Per a prior analysis, the majority of TCR beta V segments were productive roughly 87% or roughly 30% of the time.

Primers for the PCR totalled 60 Vbeta and 13 Jbeta. Generated by immunoSEQ multiplex PCR, the TCRdb table keeps only in-frame clones and is missing some. The sample records almost 200,000 clones, roughly 83% being singletons. The TCR comes from a male donor in good health and CMV-seropositive. The chain recombines TRBV19 with TRBJ2-1, with 9 bases lining up with TRBD1. The sample taken for sequencing was PBMCs. Written as DNA, the CDR3 is TGTGCCAGTAACCGACAGGGGGCCTACAATGAGCAGTTCTTC. Translated: CASNRQGAYNEQFF.